Sequencing of this TCR beta chain was carried out in a study of blood T cell repertoires in COVID-19. In the source study's methods: Reference gene primer amplification in the assay estimated nucleated cell counts. Profiled with immunoSEQ multiplex PCR; TCRdb holds only in-frame clones, not every one. The V and J calls and the clone size are those of that table, but D and trimming were determined from the DNA. Of around 35,000 clones listed, around nine tenths are singletons. The sequence came from a human donor in a cohort sampled during active COVID-19. Specimen: peripheral blood.

CDR3 sequence: CASSLGQGEAQYF. The DNA for the CDR3 is TGCGCCAGCAGCTTAGGACAGGGGGAGGCCCAGTACTTC. This chain joins TRBV5-1 and TRBJ2-5, with 10 nucleotides matching TRBD1. The CDR3 is 13 amino acids. With 2 bases clipped from V and 9 bases from J, the junction kept 4 bases outside the gene matches. Germline assignment: CDR1 SGHRS and CDR2 YFSETQ.